A selection of T cell receptor beta chains follows, all from one sample in a study of T cells of healthy individuals. TCRdb re-called the 5' RACE reads with MiXCR, one entry per CDR3 protein. The table has over 95,000 distinct CDR3 sequences, roughly 18% seen once. The receptors here all came from a human donor in good health. CDR3s include the opening cysteine and the closing phenylalanine or tryptophan. A D gene is named only where the DNA matches it firmly. Clone size is shown for a subset of rows, as once, few, many or a class of expanded clone.

j_call d_call cdr3_length clone_size v_call cdr3_aa cdr3_nt
TRBJ2-3 TRBD1 15 few TRBV18 CASSPGTDGTDTQYF TGTGCCAGCTCGCCCGGGACAGATGGGACAGATACGCAGTATTTT
TRBJ2-3 TRBD2 14 . TRBV5-6 CASSLAAGDGTQYF TGTGCCAGCAGCTTGGCAGCGGGGGATGGTACGCAGTATTTT
TRBJ1-6 TRBD1 13 many TRBV20-1 CSARRDRGSPLHF TGCAGTGCTAGGCGGGACAGGGGTTCACCCCTCCACTTT
TRBJ2-1 . 15 . TRBV9 CASSVAGTPYNEQFF TGTGCCAGCAGCGTAGCAGGGACACCCTACAATGAGCAGTTCTTC
TRBJ2-3 TRBD2 20 . TRBV4-3 CASSQVVGTSVISSRDTQYF TGCGCCAGCAGCCAAGTGGTAGGGACTAGCGTCATTAGTTCACGGGATACGCAGTATTTT
TRBJ1-1 . 11 many TRBV5-8 CASSFSLKAFF TGTGCCAGCAGCTTTAGCCTAAAGGCTTTCTTT
TRBJ2-5 . 12 few TRBV29-1 CSVDRTGETQYF TGCAGCGTTGATAGGACCGGGGAGACCCAGTACTTC
TRBJ1-4 TRBD1 17 few TRBV5-6 CASSFDRVAATNEKLFF TGTGCCAGCAGCTTCGACAGGGTCGCCGCAACTAATGAAAAACTGTTTTTT
TRBJ2-1 TRBD2 15 many TRBV5-5 CASSPEAGDYNEQFF TGTGCCAGCAGTCCTGAAGCGGGGGACTACAATGAGCAGTTCTTC
TRBJ2-1 . 15 few TRBV28 CASNPGDFQRHEQFF TGTGCCAGCAACCCGGGGGACTTCCAACGGCATGAGCAGTTCTTC
TRBJ2-1 . 14 few TRBV7-9 CASSLILGGGEQFF TGTGCCAGCAGCTTAATATTAGGGGGGGGTGAGCAGTTCTTC
TRBJ2-7 TRBD1 12 . TRBV27 CASWDSTYEQYF TGTGCCAGCTGGGACAGCACTTACGAGCAGTACTTC
TRBJ2-7 . 15 many TRBV7-2 CASSLLGTRSYEQYF TGTGCCAGCAGCCTACTCGGTACGCGGAGCTACGAGCAGTACTTC
TRBJ1-5 . 15 . TRBV20-1 CSATEWGGFDQPQHF TGCAGTGCGACTGAATGGGGGGGCTTCGATCAGCCCCAGCATTTT
TRBJ1-5 . 13 . TRBV4-2 CASSQDAGQPQHF TGCGCCAGCAGCCAAGATGCAGGTCAGCCCCAGCATTTT
TRBJ1-4 . 14 . TRBV7-2 CASSFRREGEKLFF TGTGCCAGCAGCTTCCGTAGGGAGGGCGAAAAACTGTTTTTT
TRBJ2-3 TRBD2 15 many TRBV6-4 CASSDSAGATDTQYF TGTGCCAGCAGTGACTCAGCGGGAGCCACAGATACGCAGTATTTT
TRBJ2-7 TRBD1 16 few TRBV20-1 CSARVWGQGQTYEQYF TGCAGTGCTAGAGTTTGGGGACAGGGCCAAACCTACGAGCAGTACTTC
TRBJ2-3 TRBD1 14 few TRBV27 CASSRDRGQDTQYF TGTGCCAGTTCCCGGGACAGGGGGCAAGATACGCAGTATTTT
TRBJ1-5 TRBD1 15 few TRBV10-3 CAINGQGFGNQPQHF TGTGCCATCAACGGACAGGGCTTTGGGAATCAGCCCCAGCATTTT
TRBJ2-7 TRBD1 14 once TRBV28 CASRGTAHSYEQYF TGTGCCAGCAGGGGGACAGCGCACTCCTACGAGCAGTACTTC
TRBJ2-1 . 15 many TRBV28 CASSRNPGTYNEQFF TGTGCCAGCAGTAGAAATCCTGGGACCTACAATGAGCAGTTCTTC
TRBJ2-3 TRBD1 15 many TRBV4-1 CASSQGQGAPDTQYF TGCGCCAGCAGCCAAGGACAGGGGGCGCCTGATACGCAGTATTTT
TRBJ2-1 . 11 few TRBV12-3/TRBV12-4 CASRYVGEQFF TGTGCCAGCAGATATGTGGGTGAGCAGTTCTTC